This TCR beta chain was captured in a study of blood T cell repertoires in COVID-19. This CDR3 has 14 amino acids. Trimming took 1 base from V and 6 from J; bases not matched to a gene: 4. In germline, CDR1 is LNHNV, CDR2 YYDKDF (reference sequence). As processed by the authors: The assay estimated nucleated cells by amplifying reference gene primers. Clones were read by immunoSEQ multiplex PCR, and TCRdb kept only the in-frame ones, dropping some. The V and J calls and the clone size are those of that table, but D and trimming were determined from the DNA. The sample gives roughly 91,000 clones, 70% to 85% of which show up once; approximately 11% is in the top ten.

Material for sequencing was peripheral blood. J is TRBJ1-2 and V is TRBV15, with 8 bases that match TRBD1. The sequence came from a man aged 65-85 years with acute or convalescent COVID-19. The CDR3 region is CATSRGTGPHGYTF. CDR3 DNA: TGTGCCACCAGCAGAGGGACAGGGCCCCATGGCTACACCTTC.